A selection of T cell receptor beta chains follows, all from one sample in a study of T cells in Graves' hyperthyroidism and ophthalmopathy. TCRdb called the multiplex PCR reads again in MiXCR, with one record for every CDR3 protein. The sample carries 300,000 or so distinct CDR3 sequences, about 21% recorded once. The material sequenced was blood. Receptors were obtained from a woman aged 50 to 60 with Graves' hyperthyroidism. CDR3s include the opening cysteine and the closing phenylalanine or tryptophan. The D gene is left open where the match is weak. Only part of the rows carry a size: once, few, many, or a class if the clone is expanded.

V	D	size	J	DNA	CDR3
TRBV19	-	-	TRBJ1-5	TGTGCCAGTAGTCAGCAGAATAGCAATCAGCCCCAGCATTTT	CASSQQNSNQPQHF
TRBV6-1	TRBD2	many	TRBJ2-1	TGTGCCAGCAGTCCTACTAGCGGGCCCTACAATGAGCAGTTCTTC	CASSPTSGPYNEQFF
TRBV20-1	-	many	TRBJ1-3	TGCAGTGCCGCATTAAGCTCTGGAAACACCATATATTTT	CSAALSSGNTIYF
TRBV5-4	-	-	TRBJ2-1	TGTGCCAGCAGCCCGGGCCGGGGAGGTGATGAGCAGTTCTTC	CASSPGRGGDEQFF
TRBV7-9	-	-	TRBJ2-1	TGTGCCAGCAGCCCCCCGACTAAGCGCAAATACTACAATGAGCAGTTCTTC	CASSPPTKRKYYNEQFF
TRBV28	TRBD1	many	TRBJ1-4	TGTGCCAGCAGTTCCTCCGGGACAGGGGGCGGAAAACTGTTTTTT	CASSSSGTGGGKLFF
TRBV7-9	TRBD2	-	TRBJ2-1	TGTGCCACATTAGCGGGAGAGGGCTACAATGAGCAGTTCTTC	CATLAGEGYNEQFF
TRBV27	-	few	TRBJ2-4	TGTGCCAGCAGTTCGGGACAGCCCGGGAGGAACATTCAGTACTTC	CASSSGQPGRNIQYF
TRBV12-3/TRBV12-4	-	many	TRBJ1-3	TGTGCCAGCAGCCTAAAGGGAAACACCATATATTTT	CASSLKGNTIYF
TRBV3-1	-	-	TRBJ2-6	TGTGCCAGCAGCCAAGGGGGCGGCTCTGGGGCCAACGTCCTGACTTTC	CASSQGGGSGANVLTF
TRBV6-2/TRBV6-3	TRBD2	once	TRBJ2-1	TGTGCCAGCAGTTACCAGCGGGAGGGGGGGAATGAGCAGTTCTTC	CASSYQREGGNEQFF
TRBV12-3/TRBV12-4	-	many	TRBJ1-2	TGTGCCAGCAGTTTCGGTGAGAACTACGGCTACACCTTC	CASSFGENYGYTF
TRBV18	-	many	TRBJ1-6	TGTGCCAGCTCACCAACAGAATCAACACCCCTCCACTTT	CASSPTESTPLHF
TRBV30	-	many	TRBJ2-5	TGTGCCTGGAGTGTCAGGGGAGAGACCCAGTACTTC	CAWSVRGETQYF
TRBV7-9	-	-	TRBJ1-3	TGTGCCAGCAGCTTAGCGCTCAGCTCTGGAAACACCATATATTTT	CASSLALSSGNTIYF
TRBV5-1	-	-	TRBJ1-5	TGCGCCAGCAGCTCCGGGACTCCAGGACAGCCCCAGCATTTT	CASSSGTPGQPQHF
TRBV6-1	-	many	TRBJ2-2	TGTGCCAGCAGTGAAGGTTTAGAAGGGCCCACCGGGGAGCTGTTTTTT	CASSEGLEGPTGELFF
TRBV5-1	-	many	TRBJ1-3	TGCGCCAGCAGCCCCGACGGCCGCTCTGGAAACACCATATATTTT	CASSPDGRSGNTIYF
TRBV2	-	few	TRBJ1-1	TGTGCCAGCAGCCGGGGGGGCTCGAACACTGGAGCTTTCTTT	CASSRGGSNTGAFF
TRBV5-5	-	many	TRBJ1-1	TGTGCCAGCAGCTTGGTGGGTCGGACTGAAGCTTTCTTT	CASSLVGRTEAFF
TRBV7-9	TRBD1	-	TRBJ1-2	TGTGCCAGCAGCGTACGGGACAGGGAGGGCTACACCTTC	CASSVRDREGYTF
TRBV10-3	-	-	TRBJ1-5	TGTGCCATCAGTGAGTCTGGGGGCCTGGAGCCCCAGCATTTT	CAISESGGLEPQHF
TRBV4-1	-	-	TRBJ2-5	TGCGCCAGCAGCCAAAGTGGGGGGGCCGTGGAGACCCAGTACTTC	CASSQSGGAVETQYF
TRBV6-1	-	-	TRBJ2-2	TGTGCCAGTTCTGCCCGACCGAACACCGGGGAGCTGTTTTTT	CASSARPNTGELFF
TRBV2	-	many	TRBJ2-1	TGTGCCAGCAAGGGGACATTTCTCTCCAATGAGCAGTTCTTC	CASKGTFLSNEQFF
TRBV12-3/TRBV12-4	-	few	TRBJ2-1	TGTGCCAGCGGCTTGTTATCCTACAATGAGCAGTTCTTC	CASGLLSYNEQFF
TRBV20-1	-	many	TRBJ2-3	TGCAGTGCTCCCGGACTCGTTACAGATACGCAGTATTTT	CSAPGLVTDTQYF
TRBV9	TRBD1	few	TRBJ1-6	TGTGCCAGCAGCCCGGGACAGGGATCCAATTCACCCCTCCACTTT	CASSPGQGSNSPLHF
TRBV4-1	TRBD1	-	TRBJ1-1	TGCGCCAGCAGCCAAGTCGACAGGGTGAACACTGAAGCTTTCTTT	CASSQVDRVNTEAFF
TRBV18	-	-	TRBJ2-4	TGTGCCAGCTCACCGCGGGACTCTATAGCCAAAAACATTCAGTACTTC	CASSPRDSIAKNIQYF
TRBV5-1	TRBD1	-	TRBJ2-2	TGCGCCAGCAGCTTGGGACCAACAGGGGCGAACACCGGGGAGCTGTTTTTT	CASSLGPTGANTGELFF
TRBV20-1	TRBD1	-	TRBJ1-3	TGCAGTGGGGGGATACAGGGGACTGGAAACACCATATATTTT	CSGGIQGTGNTIYF
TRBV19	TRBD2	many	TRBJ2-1	TGTGCCAGTAGTATTATCACTAGCGAGCCCTACAATGAGCAGTTCTTC	CASSIITSEPYNEQFF
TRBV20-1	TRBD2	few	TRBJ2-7	TGCAGTGCCCCGGGGGGTAATTTTGGCGGGAGTTACGAGCAGTACTTC	CSAPGGNFGGSYEQYF
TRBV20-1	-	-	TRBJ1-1	TGCAGTGCTAGAGATCAATGGGGGGACGGGACTGAAGCTTTCTTT	CSARDQWGDGTEAFF
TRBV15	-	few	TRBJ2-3	TGTGCCACCAGCAGACAGGGGGGGAACAAAGATACGCAGTATTTT	CATSRQGGNKDTQYF
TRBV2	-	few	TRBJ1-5	TGTGCCAGCAGATCCGAACTTAGCTGGAGCAATCAGCCCCAGCATTTT	CASRSELSWSNQPQHF
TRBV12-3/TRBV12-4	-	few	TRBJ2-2	TGTGCCAGCAGTTTCGGGGAAGTCACCGGGGAGCTGTTTTTT	CASSFGEVTGELFF
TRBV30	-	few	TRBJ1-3	TGTGCCTGGAGTGTATCAGGAAACACCATATATTTT	CAWSVSGNTIYF
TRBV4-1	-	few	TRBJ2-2	TGCGCCAGCAGCCAAGGACATATGAACACCGGGGAGCTGTTTTTT	CASSQGHMNTGELFF
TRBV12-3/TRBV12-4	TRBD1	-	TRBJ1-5	TGTGCCAGCAGTTTCGACAGGGAGCGACAGCCCCAGCATTTT	CASSFDRERQPQHF
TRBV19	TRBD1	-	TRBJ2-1	TGTGCCAGTAGTGCCACAGGGGCCTTGAGGAATGAGCAGTTCTTC	CASSATGALRNEQFF
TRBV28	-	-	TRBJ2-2	TGTGCCAGCAGTTTATTTAGCGGCACCGGGGAGCTGTTTTTT	CASSLFSGTGELFF
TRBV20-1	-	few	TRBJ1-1	TGCAGTGCTAGAGATCTGCGAACTGTGAACACTGAAGCTTTCTTT	CSARDLRTVNTEAFF
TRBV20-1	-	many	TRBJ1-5	TGCAGTGCTAGGGAGGGGCGAAGAGTCAATCAGCCCCAGCATTTT	CSAREGRRVNQPQHF
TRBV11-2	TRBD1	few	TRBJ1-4	TGTGCCAGCAGTGAAAACAGGGGACCTTCCCCAGAACTGTTTTTT	CASSENRGPSPELFF
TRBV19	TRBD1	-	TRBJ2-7	TGTGCCAGTAGTTCCGGAACCGGGACAGGGATATCATACGAGCAGTACTTC	CASSSGTGTGISYEQYF
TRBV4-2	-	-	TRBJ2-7	TGTGCCTCGGGTTGGGGTAGCTCCTACGAGCAGTACTTC	CASGWGSSYEQYF
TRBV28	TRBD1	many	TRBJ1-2	TGTGCCAGCAGTGTTCCGGGACAGCTTAACTATGGCTACACCTTC	CASSVPGQLNYGYTF
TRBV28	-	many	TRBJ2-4	TGTGCCAGCAGTTCTACAGGGAGGCGGGCCAAAAACATTCAGTACTTC	CASSSTGRRAKNIQYF
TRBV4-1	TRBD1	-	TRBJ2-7	TGCGCCAGCAGCCATGGACAGGCTGCCTACGAGCAGTACTTC	CASSHGQAAYEQYF
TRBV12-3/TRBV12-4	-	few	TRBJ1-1	TGTGCCAGCAGGCGCTCTAAGGGAGACACTGAAGCTTTCTTT	CASRRSKGDTEAFF
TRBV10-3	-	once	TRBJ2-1	TGTGCCATCAGTGAGCAACTATACAATGAGCAGTTCTTC	CAISEQLYNEQFF
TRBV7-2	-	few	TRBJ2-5	TGTGCCAGCAGCTGGACTGGCGGGACCCAGTACTTC	CASSWTGGTQYF
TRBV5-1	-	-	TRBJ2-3	TGCGCCAGCAGCTTCCTTGCGGAGGCATCAGATACGCAGTATTTT	CASSFLAEASDTQYF
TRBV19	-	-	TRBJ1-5	TGTGCCAGTAGTATAGGCGGGCTCGGTCAGCCCCAGCATTTT	CASSIGGLGQPQHF
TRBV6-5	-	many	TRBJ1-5	TGTGCCAGCAGTTACTCGTACAGAAACGCTCAGCCCCAGCATTTT	CASSYSYRNAQPQHF